This TCR beta chain was recovered during a study of cytomegalovirus exposure and HLA in healthy donors. Vbeta (60) and Jbeta (13) primers were used in the PCR. Original processing methods: In a later analysis, around 12 million of 65 million to 80 million unique beta chains occurred in at least two donors. Data came from immunoSEQ multiplex PCR; TCRdb stores just in-frame clones and leaves some out. V and J calls and clone size are as listed in that table; D and trimming were resolved from the DNA. The sample records about 190,000 clones, almost 85% being singletons. Study-wide points: Earlier results showed most TCR beta V segments being productive about 87% or about 30% of the time.

V was shortened by 5 bases and J by 4 bases, with 14 bases between the two germline ends. Germline-derived CDR1 and CDR2 are SGHVS and FQNEAQ. CDR3 size: 14 residues. As concerns this clone: No antigen is known for it.

The rearrangement uses TRBV7-8 and TRBJ1-2, with TRBD1 as a possible D gene (6 bases). Material for sequencing was PBMCs. This clonotype originated in a boy younger than 18 in good health and CMV-seronegative. CDR3 sequence (DNA): TGTGCCAGCAGCCCTACAGGACAGCCCTATGGCTACACCTTC. It translates to CASSPTGQPYGYTF.